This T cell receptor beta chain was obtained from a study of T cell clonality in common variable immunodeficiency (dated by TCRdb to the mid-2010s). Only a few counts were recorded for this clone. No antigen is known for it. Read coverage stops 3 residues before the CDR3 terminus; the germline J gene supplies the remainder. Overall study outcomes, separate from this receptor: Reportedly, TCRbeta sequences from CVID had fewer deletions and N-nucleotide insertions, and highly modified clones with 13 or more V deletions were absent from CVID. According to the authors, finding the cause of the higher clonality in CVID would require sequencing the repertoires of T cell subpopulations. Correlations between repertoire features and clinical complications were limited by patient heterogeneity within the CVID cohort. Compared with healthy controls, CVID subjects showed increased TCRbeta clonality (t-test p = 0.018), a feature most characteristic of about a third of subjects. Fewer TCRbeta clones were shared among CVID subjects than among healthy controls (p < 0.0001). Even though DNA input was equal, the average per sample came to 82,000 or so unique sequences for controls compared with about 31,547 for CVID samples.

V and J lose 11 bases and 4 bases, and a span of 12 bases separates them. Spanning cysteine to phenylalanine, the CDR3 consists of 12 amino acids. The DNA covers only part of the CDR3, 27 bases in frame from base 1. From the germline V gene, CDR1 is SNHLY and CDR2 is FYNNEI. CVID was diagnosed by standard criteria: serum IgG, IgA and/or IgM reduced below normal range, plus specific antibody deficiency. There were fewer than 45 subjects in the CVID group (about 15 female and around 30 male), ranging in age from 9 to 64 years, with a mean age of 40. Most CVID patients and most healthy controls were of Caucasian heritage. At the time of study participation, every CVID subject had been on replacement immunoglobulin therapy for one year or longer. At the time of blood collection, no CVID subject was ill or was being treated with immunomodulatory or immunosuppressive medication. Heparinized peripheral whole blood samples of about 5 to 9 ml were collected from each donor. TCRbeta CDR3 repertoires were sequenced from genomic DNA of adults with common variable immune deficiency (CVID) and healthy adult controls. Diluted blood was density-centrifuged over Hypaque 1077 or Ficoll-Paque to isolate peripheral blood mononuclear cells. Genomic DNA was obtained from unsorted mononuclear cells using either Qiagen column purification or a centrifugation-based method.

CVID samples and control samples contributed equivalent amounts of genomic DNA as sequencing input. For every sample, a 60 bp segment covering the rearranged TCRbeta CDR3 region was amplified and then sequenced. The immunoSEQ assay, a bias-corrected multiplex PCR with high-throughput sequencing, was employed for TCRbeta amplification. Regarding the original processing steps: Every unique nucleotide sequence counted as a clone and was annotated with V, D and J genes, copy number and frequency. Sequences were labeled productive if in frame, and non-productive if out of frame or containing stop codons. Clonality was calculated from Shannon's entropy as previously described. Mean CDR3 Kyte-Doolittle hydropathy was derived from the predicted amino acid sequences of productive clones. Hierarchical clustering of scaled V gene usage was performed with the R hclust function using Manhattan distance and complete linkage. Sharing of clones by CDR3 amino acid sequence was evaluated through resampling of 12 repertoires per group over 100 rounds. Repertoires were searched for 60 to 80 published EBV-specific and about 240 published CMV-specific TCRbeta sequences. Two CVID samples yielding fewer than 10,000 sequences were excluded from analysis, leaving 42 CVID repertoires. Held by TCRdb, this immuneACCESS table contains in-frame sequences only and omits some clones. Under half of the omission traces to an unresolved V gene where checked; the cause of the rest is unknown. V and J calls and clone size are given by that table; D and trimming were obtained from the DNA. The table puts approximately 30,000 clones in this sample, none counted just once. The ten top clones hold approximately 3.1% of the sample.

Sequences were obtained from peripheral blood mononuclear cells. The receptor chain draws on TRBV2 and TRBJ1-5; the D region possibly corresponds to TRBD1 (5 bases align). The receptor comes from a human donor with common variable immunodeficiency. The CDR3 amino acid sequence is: CAEGPYNQPQHF. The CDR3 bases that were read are TGTGCCGAGGGGCCATATAATCAGCCC.